This T cell receptor (beta chain) was documented in a study of CD8+ T cells in alopecia areata. Study in general: In an open-label trial, patients got 5 to 10 mg tofacitinib twice daily. Dosing spanned 6 to 18 months on tofacitinib, then 6 months off drug.

Alopecia areata patients provided lesional scalp punch biopsies and peripheral blood, both collected for the study. Germline CDR1 and CDR2: SGHTA and FQGNSA. Deletions cut 3 bases from V and 3 bases from J, with 9 bases between. The CDR3 covers 13 residues. cDNA reverse transcribed from extracted RNA served as the sequencing template. Some clones are missing from TCRdb's copy, which holds only in-frame ones; the method was immunoSEQ multiplex PCR. The table includes 10,000 to 15,000 clones, 57% detected once. The sequence derives from a human donor with alopecia areata. Sequenced sample: skin. This chain links TRBV7-2 with TRBJ2-7, with a weak D call TRBD1 (6 bases). CDR3 bases: TGTGCCAGCAGCTTCGGACAGCTCTACGAGCAGTACTTC. It is translated as CASSFGQLYEQYF.